One sample yielded the 10 T cell receptor beta chains listed below, sequenced in a study of identical twins. TCRdb fed the 5' RACE reads into MiXCR, producing one record per CDR3 protein. The repertoire includes approximately 690,000 distinct CDR3 sequences, less than 7% of them detected once, and roughly 1.6% sits in the top ten. The sample consisted of naive T cells sorted from blood. These receptor sequences come from a man aged 18 to 30 in good health.

Many counts were recorded for this clonotype. The V and J genes are TRBV27 and TRBJ2-1, with 14 positions matching TRBD2. This CDR3 is 20 amino acids long. In germline, CDR1 is MNHEY, CDR2 SMNVEV (reference sequence). Losses at the gene ends were 4 bases for V and 1 base for J; bases not matched to a gene: 12. CDR3: CASSWSRLAGGPTSYNEQFF. For the CDR3, the DNA is TGTGCCAGCAGTTGGTCCAGACTAGCGGGAGGGCCTACGTCCTACAATGAGCAGTTCTTC.

The table lists this clonotype with many counts. The V gene is TRBV27, the J gene TRBJ2-1; 7 positions agree with TRBD2. Germline V CDR1 and CDR2: MNHEY, SMNVEV (reference sequence). J gave up 6 bases and V 4 bases, and 6 bases lay outside the gene matches. CDR3 length: 14 residues. The CDR3 sequence is CASSYGGSSNEQFF. DNA of the CDR3: TGTGCCAGCAGTTACGGCGGGAGCTCCAATGAGCAGTTCTTC.

The chain joins TRBV5-1 to TRBJ1-1; tentative D call: TRBD1 (6 bases). Trimming pared 3 bases from V and 0 bases from J, leaving 15 bases between. In germline, CDR1 is SGHRS, CDR2 YFSETQ. The CDR3 has 16 amino acids. DNA for the CDR3: TGCGCCAGCAGCTCTACCGGGACACCGATGAACACTGAAGCTTTCTTT. Translation gives CASSSTGTPMNTEAFF.

Concerning this clonotype itself: This may be a read error, as it is one base from a much larger clone. In this CDR3 the conserved last residue, phenylalanine or tryptophan, is missing, so a read error is likely. The V gene is TRBV9, the J gene TRBJ1-2, with 7 nucleotides matching TRBD1. This CDR3 contains 14 residues. The J segment lost 8 bases and the V segment lost 0 bases, leaving 7 bases of the junction unmatched. Germline CDR1 SGDLS, CDR2 YYNGEE. This CDR3 is CASSVGQGESGYTY. Written as DNA, the CDR3 is TGTGCCAGCAGCGTAGGACAGGGCGAGAGCGGCTACACCTAC.

Notes on this clonotype: The germline gene is not matched at one end of the junction; a read error may be the cause. The chain carries TRBV7-9 and TRBJ1-2, with D perhaps TRBD1 (6 bases). The CDR3 length is 13 residues. CDR1 and CDR2 from the germline V gene are SEHNR and FQNEAQ (reference sequence). The chain's CDR3 is CASSPRGGNGFTF. The CDR3 DNA sequence: TGTGCCAGCAGCCCCAGGGGCGGGAATGGCTTCACCTTC.

This clonotype was recorded a few times. The chain couples TRBV12-3 or TRBV12-4 to TRBJ1-2; 10 nucleotides align to TRBD1. V lost 6 bases to trimming and J lost 12 bases; unmatched junction nucleotides: 13. This CDR3 is 14 amino acids long. CDR3: CASSLERGTGDDTF. The CDR3 bases are TGTGCCAGCAGCCTCGAGCGAGGGACAGGGGATGACACCTTC.

This clonotype has only a few counts. The chain carries TRBV7-2 and TRBJ2-1, with 7 bases aligning to TRBD2. The CDR3 spans 15 residues. After removal of 0 bases from V and 4 bases from J, the junction contained 3 bases not matched to a gene. CDR1 is SGHTA, CDR2 FQGNSA, per germline. The CDR3 is CASSLASSGYNEQFF. The DNA for the CDR3 is TGTGCCAGCAGCTTAGCGTCTAGCGGATACAATGAGCAGTTCTTC.

V usage is TRBV20-1 and J usage is TRBJ2-7; tentatively, D is TRBD2 (6 bases). This CDR3 region has 12 residues. Trimming stripped 8 bases from V and 3 bases from J, with 14 bases between. Germline V gene data show CDR1 as DFQATT and CDR2 as SNEGSKA (reference sequence). The CDR3 spells CSWTIDNYEQYF. The CDR3 DNA follows: TGCAGTTGGACTATCGACAACTACGAGCAGTACTTC.

This clonotype was observed many times. The chain carries TRBV12-3 or TRBV12-4 and TRBJ2-3; 10 nucleotides align to TRBD2. The J segment lost 4 bases and the V segment lost 7 bases, leaving 5 bases of the junction unmatched. CDR3 size: 14 residues. In DNA, the CDR3 is TGTGCCAGCATCTTAGGACTAGCGGCAGATACGCAGTATTTT. Amino acid sequence: CASILGLAADTQYF.

The V gene is TRBV27, the J gene TRBJ2-7; TRBD2 agrees at 9 bases. Trimming cost V 0 bases and J 4 bases; bases outside gene matches: 10. Per the germline V gene, CDR1 is MNHEY and CDR2 is SMNVEV (reference sequence). The CDR3 is made up of 17 amino acids. CDR3 sequence: CASSLSSGTSLAYEQYF. DNA of the CDR3: TGTGCCAGCAGTTTATCCTCCGGGACTAGCTTGGCGTACGAGCAGTACTTC.